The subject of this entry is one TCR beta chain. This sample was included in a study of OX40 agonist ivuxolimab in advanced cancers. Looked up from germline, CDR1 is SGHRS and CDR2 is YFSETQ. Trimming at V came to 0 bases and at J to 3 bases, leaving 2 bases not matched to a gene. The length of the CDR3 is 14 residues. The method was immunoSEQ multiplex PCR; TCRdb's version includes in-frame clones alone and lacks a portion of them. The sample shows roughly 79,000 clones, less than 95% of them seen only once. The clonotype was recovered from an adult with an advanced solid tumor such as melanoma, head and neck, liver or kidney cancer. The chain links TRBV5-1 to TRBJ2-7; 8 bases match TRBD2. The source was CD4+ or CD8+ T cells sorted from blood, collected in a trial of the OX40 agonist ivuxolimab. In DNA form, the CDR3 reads TGCGCCAGCAGCTTGGTAGCGGGGTACTACGAGCAGTACTTC. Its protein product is CASSLVAGYYEQYF.